This T cell receptor beta chain was sequenced during a study of blood T cells in healthy people across ages. Worth noting for this clonotype: Its antigen is not identified.

General observations from the study: Older individuals had lower TCR beta diversity per million T cells (the decline was roughly linear). TCR beta diversity was tightly associated with the proportion of naive T cells.

Sample donors were healthy Caucasian individuals that came from Russia, aged about 6 to 95. A second PCR, run for roughly 7 to 12 cycles, used a sample-barcoded 5' primer plus a J-beta primer mix. TCRdb redid the calling of the 5' RACE reads with MiXCR, one entry per CDR3 protein. The sample has around 1.5 million distinct CDR3 sequences, approximately 59% seen once. Material: blood. The source is a man younger than 30 in good health.

The CDR3 nucleotides read TGCGCCAGCAGCCCTAGGGAAAGGGCCCGGGATGAGCAGTTCTTC. It specifies CASSPRERARDEQFF. This chain connects TRBV4-1 to TRBJ2-1; D is unclear. Trimming removed 4 bases at V and 8 bases at J, with 18 bases between. CDR3 size: 15 residues. In germline, CDR1 is MGHRA, CDR2 YSYEKL.